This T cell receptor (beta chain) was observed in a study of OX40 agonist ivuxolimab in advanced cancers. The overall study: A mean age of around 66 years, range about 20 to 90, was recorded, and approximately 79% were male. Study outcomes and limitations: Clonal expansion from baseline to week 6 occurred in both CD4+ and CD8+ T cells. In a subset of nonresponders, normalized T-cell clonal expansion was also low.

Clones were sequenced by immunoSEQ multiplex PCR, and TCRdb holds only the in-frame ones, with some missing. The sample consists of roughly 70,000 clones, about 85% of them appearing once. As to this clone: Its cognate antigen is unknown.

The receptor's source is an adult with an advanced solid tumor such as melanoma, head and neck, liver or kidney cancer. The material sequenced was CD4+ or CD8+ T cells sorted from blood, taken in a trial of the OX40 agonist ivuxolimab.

CDR3 residues: CASSLEGREGSYEQYF. CDR3 DNA sequence: TGTGCCAGCAGCTTAGAAGGGCGAGAGGGGTCCTACGAGCAGTACTTC. The chain recombines TRBV7-8 with TRBJ2-7, with D possibly being TRBD1 or TRBD2 (5 bases each). V lost 1 base and J 1 base, leaving 14 bases between the germline ends. This CDR3 contains 16 residues. CDR1 is SGHVS, CDR2 FQNEAQ, per germline.